This T cell receptor beta chain was sequenced in a study of shared clonotypes between healthy human individuals. Each PCR replicate from the sorted subsets contained around 0.2 ug DNA, which is 25,000 to 30,000 T cell genomes. Libraries were prepared by immunoSEQ multiplex PCR; TCRdb keeps only in-frame clonotypes and omits some of them. Of about 2.3 million clones in the sample, 85% to 95% are singletons; the top ten hold 0.3% to 0.4%. The CDR3 is 14 amino acids. Germline assignment: CDR1 SGHNT and CDR2 YYREEE (reference sequence). J gave up 7 bases and V 4 bases, and 6 bases lay outside the gene matches.

The TCR sequence derives from a young man in good health. Some clones in this sample may be carry-over from other donors' samples. Sample: naive CD4+ T cells from PBMCs. Documented subset: CD45RA+ positively selected. The chain couples TRBV5-4 to TRBJ2-7; 12 nucleotides line up with TRBD2. This CDR3 reads CASSQTSGSDEQYF. In nucleotides, the CDR3 is TGTGCCAGCAGCCAGACTAGCGGGAGTGATGAGCAGTACTTC.